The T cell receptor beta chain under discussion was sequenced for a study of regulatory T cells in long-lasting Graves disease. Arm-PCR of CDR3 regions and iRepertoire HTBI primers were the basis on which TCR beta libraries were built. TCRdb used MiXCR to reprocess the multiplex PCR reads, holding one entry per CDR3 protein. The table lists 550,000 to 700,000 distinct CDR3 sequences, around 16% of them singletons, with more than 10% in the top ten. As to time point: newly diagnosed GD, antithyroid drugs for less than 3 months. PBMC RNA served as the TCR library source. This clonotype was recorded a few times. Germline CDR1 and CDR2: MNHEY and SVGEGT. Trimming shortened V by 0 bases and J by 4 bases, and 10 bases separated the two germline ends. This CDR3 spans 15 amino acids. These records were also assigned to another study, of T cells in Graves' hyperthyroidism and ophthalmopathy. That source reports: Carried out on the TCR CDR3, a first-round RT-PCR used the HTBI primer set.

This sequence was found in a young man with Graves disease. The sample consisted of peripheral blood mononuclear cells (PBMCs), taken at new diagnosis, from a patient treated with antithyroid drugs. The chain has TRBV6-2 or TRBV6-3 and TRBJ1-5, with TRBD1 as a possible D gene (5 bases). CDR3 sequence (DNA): TGTGCCAGCAGTTACTCGTACAGGTCGAATCAGCCCCAGCATTTT. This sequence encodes CASSYSYRSNQPQHF.